Below are 3 T cell receptor beta chains sequenced from a single sample in a study of cytomegalovirus exposure and HLA in healthy donors. Using immunoSEQ multiplex PCR, the repertoire was profiled, and TCRdb retains in-frame clones only, with some absent. Here the sample spans roughly 84,000 clones, approximately 91% being singletons. The source material was PBMCs. The receptors come from a man aged 25 to 45 in good health and CMV-seronegative.

V gene TRBV9 combines with J gene TRBJ1-2; 8 bases match TRBD1. The CDR3 loop spans 15 amino acids. After removal of 4 bases from V and 3 bases from J, the junction contained 8 bases not matched to a gene. The V gene's germline CDR1 is SGDLS and CDR2 YYNGEE. In DNA, the CDR3 is TGTGCCAGCAGCCCTAGGGCAGGGGGCGACTATGGCTACACCTTC. It specifies CASSPRAGGDYGYTF. The full variable domain, rest sourced from reference TRBV9 and TRBJ1-2, is DSGVTQTPKHLITATGQRVTLRCSPRSGDLSVYWYQQSLDQGLQFLIQYYNGEERAKGNILERFSAQQFPDLHSELNLSSLELGDSALYFCASSPRAGGDYGYTFGSGTRLTVV.

This clone was detected a few times. V is TRBV6-1 and J is TRBJ2-3; D uncertain. Germline V gene sequence: CDR1 MNHNS, CDR2 SASEGT. CDR3 size: 15 residues. Trimming removed 2 bases at V and 0 bases at J, with 9 bases between. CDR3 loop: CASSEYYDSTDTQYF. The CDR3 DNA sequence: TGTGCCAGCAGTGAATACTACGACAGCACAGATACGCAGTATTTT.

V usage is TRBV19 and J usage is TRBJ2-2; tentative D call: TRBD2 (5 bases). Per the germline V gene, CDR1 is LNHDA and CDR2 is SQIVND (reference sequence). Deletions cut 2 bases from V and 2 bases from J, with 12 bases between. This CDR3 spans 16 amino acids. The CDR3 region has the DNA TGTGCCAGTAGTATATTCGGACTCGATAACACCGGGGAGCTGTTTTTT. Translation gives CASSIFGLDNTGELFF.